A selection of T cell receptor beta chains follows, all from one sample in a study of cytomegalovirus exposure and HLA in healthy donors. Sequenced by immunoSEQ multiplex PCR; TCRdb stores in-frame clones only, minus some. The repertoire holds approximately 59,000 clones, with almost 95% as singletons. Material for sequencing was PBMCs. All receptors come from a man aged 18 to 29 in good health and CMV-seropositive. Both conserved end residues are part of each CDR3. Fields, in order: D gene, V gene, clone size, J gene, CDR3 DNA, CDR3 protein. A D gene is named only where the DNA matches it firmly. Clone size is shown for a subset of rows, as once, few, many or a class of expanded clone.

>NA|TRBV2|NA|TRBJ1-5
TGTGCCAGCAGTGAAGCGGTGGGACATTTATATCAGCCCCAGCATTTT
CASSEAVGHLYQPQHF
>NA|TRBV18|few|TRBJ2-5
TGTGCCAGCTCACCAGGAGCACAAGAGACCCAGTACTTC
CASSPGAQETQYF
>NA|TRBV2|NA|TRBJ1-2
TGTGCCAGCAGTCTACAGGATGGCTACACCTTC
CASSLQDGYTF
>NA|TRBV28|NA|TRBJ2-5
TGTGCCAGCAGCCCCGTAGAATCACCCCCCCAAGAGACCCAGTACTTC
CASSPVESPPQETQYF
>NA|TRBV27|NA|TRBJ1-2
TGTGCCAGCAGAACCAATACAGGTCCCTATGGCTACACCTTC
CASRTNTGPYGYTF
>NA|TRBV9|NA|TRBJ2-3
TGTGCCAGCAGCGCCCAGACCCCTACGACTAGCACAGATACGCAGTATTTT
CASSAQTPTTSTDTQYF
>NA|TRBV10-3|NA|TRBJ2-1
TGTGCCACAAGGACAAGTGAGCAGTTCTTC
CATRTSEQFF
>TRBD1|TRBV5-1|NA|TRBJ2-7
TGCGCCAGCAGCTCCTACCAGGGGGTAGAGGGCGAGCAGTACTTC
CASSSYQGVEGEQYF
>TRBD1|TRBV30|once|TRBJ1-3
TGTGCCTGGAGCCAAACCGCCAAAGGGACAGGCAACACCATATATTTT
CAWSQTAKGTGNTIYF
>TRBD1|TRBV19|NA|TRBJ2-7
TGTGCCAGTAGTACTGGGCAGGGGGCCTACGAGCAGTACTTC
CASSTGQGAYEQYF
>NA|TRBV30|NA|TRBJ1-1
TGTGCCTGGCGCAGGGGAAACACTGAAGCTTTCTTT
CAWRRGNTEAFF
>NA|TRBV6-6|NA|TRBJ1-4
TGTGCCAGCAGGCAGGGTACTAATGAAAAACTGTTTTTT
CASRQGTNEKLFF
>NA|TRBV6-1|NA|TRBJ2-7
TGTGCCAGCAGTGAAGGTCCCACACGCTCCTACGAGCAGTACTTC
CASSEGPTRSYEQYF
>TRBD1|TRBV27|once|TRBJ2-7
TGTGCCAGCAGTTTGACAGGGGGCTCCTACGAGCAGTACTTC
CASSLTGGSYEQYF
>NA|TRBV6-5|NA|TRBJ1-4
TGTGCCAGCAGTTTAGACGGGTCTAATGAAAAACTGTTTTTT
CASSLDGSNEKLFF
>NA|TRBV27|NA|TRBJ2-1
TGTGCCAGCAGTGATAGCGGTCGGCGTGTCAATGAGCAGTTCTTC
CASSDSGRRVNEQFF
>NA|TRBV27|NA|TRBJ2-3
TGTGCCAGCAGTTTACCGGGAATGAGGCAGTATTTT
CASSLPGMRQYF
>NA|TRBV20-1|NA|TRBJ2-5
TGCAGTGCGATCCAGCAGGGCCAACCCAACTTC
CSAIQQGQPNF
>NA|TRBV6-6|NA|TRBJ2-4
TGTGCCAGCAGTTACACCAAAGGGGGTCCCAAAAACATTCAGTACTTC
CASSYTKGGPKNIQYF
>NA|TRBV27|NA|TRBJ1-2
TGTGCCAGCAGTTACGCGTTAGGGGCGTACGGAATTGGCTACACCTTC
CASSYALGAYGIGYTF
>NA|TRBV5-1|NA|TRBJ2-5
TGCGCCAGCAGCTTGTACGCGAGTACCCAAGAGACCCAGTACTTC
CASSLYASTQETQYF
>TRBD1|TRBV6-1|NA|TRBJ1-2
TGTGCCAGCAGTGGACAGGGGGGAAGTGGTGGCTACACCTTC
CASSGQGGSGGYTF
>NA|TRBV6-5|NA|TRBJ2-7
TGTGCCAGCAGTTACCCGGGCACCGGAGGGTACGAGCAGTACTTC
CASSYPGTGGYEQYF
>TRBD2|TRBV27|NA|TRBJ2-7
TGTGCCAGCAGGCGTGGGACTAGCTACGAGCAGTACTTC
CASRRGTSYEQYF
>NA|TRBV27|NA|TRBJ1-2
TGTGCCGTGCTGCGGGGGTTAGAAGGCTACACCTTC
CAVLRGLEGYTF
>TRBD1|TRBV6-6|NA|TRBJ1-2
TGTGCCAGCAGCAGGGGACAGGGTAATCACTATGGCTACACCTTC
CASSRGQGNHYGYTF
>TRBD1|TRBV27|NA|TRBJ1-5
TGTGCCAGCAAAGGGACAGGGGGCTTTCAGCCCCAGCATTTT
CASKGTGGFQPQHF
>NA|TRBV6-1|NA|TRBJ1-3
TGTGCCAGCAGAGTTAGCTCTGGAAACACCATATATTTT
CASRVSSGNTIYF
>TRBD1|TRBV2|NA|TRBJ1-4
TGTGCCAGCAGGCCGGGACAGGGATGGGAAAAACTGTTTTTT
CASRPGQGWEKLFF
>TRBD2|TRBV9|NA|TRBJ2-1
TGTGCCAGCAGCGTAGTGTGCCGGGAGGAGCGTGAGCAGTTCTTC
CASSVVCREEREQFF
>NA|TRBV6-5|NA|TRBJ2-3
TGTGCCAGCAGGCGGGACAGCGGTGTCACAGATACGCAGTATTTT
CASRRDSGVTDTQYF
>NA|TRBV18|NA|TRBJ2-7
TGTGCCAGCTCCTTCGGACAGACCTACGAGCAGTACTTC
CASSFGQTYEQYF
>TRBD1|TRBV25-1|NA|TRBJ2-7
TGTGCCAGCAGTCCCGGGACAGTTCCCTACGAGCAGTACTTC
CASSPGTVPYEQYF
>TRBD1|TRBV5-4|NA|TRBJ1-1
TGTGCCAGCAGTGGACAGGTATTTAGTGAAGCTTTCTTT
CASSGQVFSEAFF
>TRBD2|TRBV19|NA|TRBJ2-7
TGTGCCAGTAGCGCGAGGGAGGGATTAACCTACGAGCAGTACTTC
CASSAREGLTYEQYF
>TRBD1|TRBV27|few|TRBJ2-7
TGTGCCAGCTCCCTAGGACAGGGATCAAGCGAGCAGTACTTC
CASSLGQGSSEQYF
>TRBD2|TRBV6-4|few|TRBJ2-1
TGTGCCAGCAGTGAGGGGACTAGCGGGAATGAGCAGTTCTTC
CASSEGTSGNEQFF
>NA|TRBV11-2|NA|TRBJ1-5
TGTGCCAGCAGCTCGCAGGGTATTGATCAGCCCCAGCATTTT
CASSSQGIDQPQHF
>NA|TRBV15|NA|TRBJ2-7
TGTGCCACCAGTCTCGGGTACGACGAGCAGTACTTC
CATSLGYDEQYF
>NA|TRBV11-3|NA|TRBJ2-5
TGTGCCAGCAGCTTAGATGGGGCAGTTCAGGAGACCCAGTACTTC
CASSLDGAVQETQYF
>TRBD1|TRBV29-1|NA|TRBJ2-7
TGCAGCGCCTCGGGGGACAGGAACTCCTACGAGCAGTACTTC
CSASGDRNSYEQYF
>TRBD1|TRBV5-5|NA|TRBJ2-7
TGTGCCAGCAGCTTAGTTCCGGGACAGAACTTGTACGAGCAGTACTTC
CASSLVPGQNLYEQYF
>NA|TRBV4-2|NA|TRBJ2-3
TGTGCCAGCAGCCCAAGGAGGGCAGATACGCAGTATTTT
CASSPRRADTQYF
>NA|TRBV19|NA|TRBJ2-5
TGTGCCAGTAGTTATAGTATAGGGGAAGAGACCCAGTACTTC
CASSYSIGEETQYF
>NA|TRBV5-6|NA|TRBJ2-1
TGTGCCAGCAGCCTTGCCACAGGGTTGTCAGACAATGAGCAGTTCTTC
CASSLATGLSDNEQFF
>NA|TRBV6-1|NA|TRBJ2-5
TGTGCCAGCAGTGCCCGGGACAGGTGGGGGGGAGAGACCCAGTACTTC
CASSARDRWGGETQYF
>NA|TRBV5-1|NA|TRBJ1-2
TGCGCCAGCAGTTATCAGGCGGGGACCCATAACTATGGCTACACCTTC
CASSYQAGTHNYGYTF
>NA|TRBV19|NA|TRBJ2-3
TGTGCCAGTAGTTCGGTAGCGGCCCGCACAGATACGCAGTATTTT
CASSSVAARTDTQYF
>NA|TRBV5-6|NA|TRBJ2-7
TGTGCCAGTCACAGTATTGCGAGCTCCTACGAGCAGTACTTC
CASHSIASSYEQYF
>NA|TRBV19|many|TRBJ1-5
TGTGCCAGTAGTATGCGACAAGACACGAGCAATCAGCCCCAGCATTTT
CASSMRQDTSNQPQHF
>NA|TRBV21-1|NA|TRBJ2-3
TGTGCCAGCAGCAAACTATCGCACAGGGTCTTTTACGTGCCGCGCGGAAATACGCAGTATTTT
CASSKLSHRVFYVPRGNTQYF
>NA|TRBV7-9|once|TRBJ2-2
TGTGCCAGCAGCTTAGGGCAGGGGAACACCGGGGAGCTGTTTTTT
CASSLGQGNTGELFF
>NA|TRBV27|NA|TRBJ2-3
TGTGCCAGCAGTTTATTGCGGGATACGCAGTATTTT
CASSLLRDTQYF